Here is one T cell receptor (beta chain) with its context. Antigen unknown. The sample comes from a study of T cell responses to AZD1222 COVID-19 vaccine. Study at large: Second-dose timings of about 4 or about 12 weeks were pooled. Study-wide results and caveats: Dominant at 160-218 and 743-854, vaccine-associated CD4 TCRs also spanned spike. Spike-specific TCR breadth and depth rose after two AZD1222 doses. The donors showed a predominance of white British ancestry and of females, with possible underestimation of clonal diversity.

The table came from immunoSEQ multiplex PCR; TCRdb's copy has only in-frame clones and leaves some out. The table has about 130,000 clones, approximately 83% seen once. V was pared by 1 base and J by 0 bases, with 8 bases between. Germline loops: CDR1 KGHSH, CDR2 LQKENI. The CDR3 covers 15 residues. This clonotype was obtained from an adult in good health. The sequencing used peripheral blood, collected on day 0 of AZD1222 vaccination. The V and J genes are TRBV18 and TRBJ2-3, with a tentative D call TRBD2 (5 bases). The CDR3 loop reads CASSPQLASTDTQYF. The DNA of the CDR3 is TGTGCCAGCTCACCACAGCTAGCCAGCACAGATACGCAGTATTTT.